One and the same sample provided the 3 T cell receptor beta chains below, sequenced in a study of shared clonotypes between healthy human individuals. The assay was immunoSEQ multiplex PCR, and TCRdb's table has in-frame clones only and misses some. There are roughly 2,500,000 clones in the sample; approximately 93% occur only once, and around 0.37% lies in the top ten. Specimen: naive CD4+ T cells from PBMCs. The subset here: CD45RA+ positively selected. The receptors originated from a man younger than 35 in good health. Some clones in this sample may be carry-over from other donors' samples.

Worth noting for this clone: This specimen includes other DNA sequences encoding the same CDR3. The CDR3 protein is CASSPTGTGYGYTF. The CDR3 DNA sequence: TGTGCCAGCTCACCGACCGGGACAGGCTATGGCTACACCTTC. J is TRBJ1-2 and V is TRBV18; 8 bases map to TRBD1. Germline loops: CDR1 KGHSH, CDR2 LQKENI. J gave up 4 bases and V 3 bases, and 4 bases lay outside the gene matches. This CDR3 contains 14 residues.

The chain couples TRBV28 to TRBJ2-7, with D uncertain. Trimming removed 3 bases from V and 3 bases from J, with 18 bases in between. Germline lookup yields CDR1 MDHEN and CDR2 SYDVKM. This CDR3 region has 16 residues. CDR3 nucleotide sequence: TGTGCCAGCAGTTTGGAAGTGAAGAGGAGAAGCTACGAGCAGTACTTC. Amino acids: CASSLEVKRRSYEQYF.

A note on this clone: Other DNA sequences of this sample code for an identical CDR3. The gene calls are TRBV28 and TRBJ2-5; the D gene is possibly TRBD1 (5 bases). The CDR3 sequence is 14 residues long. Looked up from germline, CDR1 is MDHEN and CDR2 is SYDVKM. V lost 2 bases to trimming and J lost 5 bases, with 12 bases between them. CDR3 in DNA: TGTGCCAGCAGTTTAGGCCAGGGATGGGAGACCCAGTACTTC. Its translation: CASSLGQGWETQYF.